A selection of T cell receptor beta chains follows, all from one sample in a study of vaccination effects on CD4 cells after COVID-19. Assay: immunoSEQ multiplex PCR; the TCRdb copy retains only in-frame clones and omits some. The sample lists nearly 45,000 clones, roughly 80% occurring once. The antigens these receptors bind are not known. The sequencing here drew on CD4+ T cells from PBMCs cultured with a peptide pool, taken before COVID-19 vaccination. These receptors all come from a human donor who had a prior SARS-CoV-2 infection. Each CDR3 is given with its conserved first and last residue. Each record gives: J gene, V gene, clone size, D gene, CDR3 DNA, CDR3 protein. The D gene is left open where the match is weak. Clone size is given for some rows only: seen once, a few or many times, or a class if the clone is expanded.

j_gene: TRBJ1-1
v_gene: TRBV7-3
abundance: .
d_gene: .
CDR3nt: TGTGCCAGCAGCTTCTTAGGGGGAAATTCGAACACTGAAGCTTTCTTT
CDR3aa: CASSFLGGNSNTEAFF

j_gene: TRBJ2-1
v_gene: TRBV29-1
abundance: .
d_gene: TRBD2
CDR3nt: TGCAGCGTTGTAGGCGGGAGGGCCCTCAATGAGCAGTTCTTC
CDR3aa: CSVVGGRALNEQFF

j_gene: TRBJ2-1
v_gene: TRBV4-1
abundance: .
d_gene: .
CDR3nt: TGCGCCAGCACCCCGTTCGCGGGGCTTGGGAATGAGCAGTTCTTC
CDR3aa: CASTPFAGLGNEQFF

j_gene: TRBJ1-1
v_gene: TRBV7-9
abundance: .
d_gene: .
CDR3nt: TGTGCCAGCAGCTTAGGAGCGGGGACTGAAGCTTTCTTT
CDR3aa: CASSLGAGTEAFF

j_gene: TRBJ1-6
v_gene: TRBV27
abundance: few
d_gene: .
CDR3nt: TGTGCCAGCAGGCCCCAGGGAAGAACGGATTCACCCCTCCACTTT
CDR3aa: CASRPQGRTDSPLHF

j_gene: TRBJ2-1
v_gene: TRBV5-4
abundance: .
d_gene: .
CDR3nt: TGTGCCAGCAGCTTGGCGCAGGGGGGGCAGTTCTTC
CDR3aa: CASSLAQGGQFF

j_gene: TRBJ1-5
v_gene: TRBV4-3
abundance: .
d_gene: .
CDR3nt: TGCGCCAGCAGCCAAGGGACACTTAATCAGCCCCAGCATTTT
CDR3aa: CASSQGTLNQPQHF

j_gene: TRBJ2-1
v_gene: TRBV7-9
abundance: .
d_gene: .
CDR3nt: TGTGCCAGCAGCTTAGCGGGGGCTGACAATGAGCAGTTCTTC
CDR3aa: CASSLAGADNEQFF

j_gene: TRBJ1-2
v_gene: TRBV23-1
abundance: .
d_gene: TRBD1
CDR3nt: TGCGCCAGCAGTCAATCGGTTAACAGGGGGCGAAGCTACACCTTC
CDR3aa: CASSQSVNRGRSYTF

j_gene: TRBJ1-1
v_gene: TRBV1
abundance: .
d_gene: .
CDR3nt: TGCACCAGCAGCCAAGAAGGACAGGGGAGCACTGAAGCTTTCTTT
CDR3aa: CTSSQEGQGSTEAFF

j_gene: TRBJ2-7
v_gene: TRBV2
abundance: .
d_gene: TRBD1
CDR3nt: TGTGCCAGCACCCGACAGGGGCCCCTATACGAGCAGTACTTC
CDR3aa: CASTRQGPLYEQYF

j_gene: TRBJ2-1
v_gene: TRBV7-3
abundance: .
d_gene: .
CDR3nt: TGTGCCAGCAGCCAAGGGGGGGGGTCGGTCCTGTACAATGAGCAGTTCTTC
CDR3aa: CASSQGGGSVLYNEQFF

j_gene: TRBJ2-2
v_gene: TRBV5-1
abundance: .
d_gene: .
CDR3nt: TGCGCCAGCAGCTGGAGGGTAGGGGAGCTGTTTTTT
CDR3aa: CASSWRVGELFF

j_gene: TRBJ2-4
v_gene: TRBV29-1
abundance: .
d_gene: .
CDR3nt: TGCAGCGTTGGGAGTGCGAATGGGAACATTCAGTACTTC
CDR3aa: CSVGSANGNIQYF

j_gene: TRBJ1-6
v_gene: TRBV10-3
abundance: .
d_gene: TRBD1
CDR3nt: TGTGCCATCAGTGAGCGACAGGGGAACGATAATTCACCCCTCCACTTT
CDR3aa: CAISERQGNDNSPLHF

j_gene: TRBJ1-3
v_gene: TRBV11-2
abundance: few
d_gene: .
CDR3nt: TGTGCCAGCAGCTCCTCCTCCGGGGGGCCCACCATATATTTT
CDR3aa: CASSSSSGGPTIYF

j_gene: TRBJ1-2
v_gene: TRBV13
abundance: .
d_gene: .
CDR3nt: TGTGCCAGCAGTCGGGGGCGGACTAACTATGGCTACACCTTC
CDR3aa: CASSRGRTNYGYTF

j_gene: TRBJ1-4
v_gene: TRBV7-6
abundance: .
d_gene: .
CDR3nt: TGTGCCAGCAGCTTAGGATGGGGGCGCCAAGAAAAACTGTTTTTT
CDR3aa: CASSLGWGRQEKLFF

j_gene: TRBJ2-1
v_gene: TRBV2
abundance: once
d_gene: TRBD2
CDR3nt: TGTGCCAGCTTTTCTGCGGGGGGGTGGGCCTACAATGAGCAGTTCTTC
CDR3aa: CASFSAGGWAYNEQFF

j_gene: TRBJ1-5
v_gene: TRBV9
abundance: .
d_gene: .
CDR3nt: TGTGCCAGCGGGACGGGGGGGGAGTTTGGGCCCCAGCATTTT
CDR3aa: CASGTGGEFGPQHF

j_gene: TRBJ2-1
v_gene: TRBV7-8
abundance: .
d_gene: .
CDR3nt: TGTGCCAGCAGCTTAGTTCGGAGGGGCAATGAGCAGTTCTTC
CDR3aa: CASSLVRRGNEQFF

j_gene: TRBJ1-5
v_gene: TRBV5-8
abundance: .
d_gene: .
CDR3nt: TGTGCCAGCAGCTGGGGGTATGGCAATCAGCCCCAGCATTTT
CDR3aa: CASSWGYGNQPQHF

j_gene: TRBJ1-2
v_gene: TRBV6-6
abundance: .
d_gene: TRBD1
CDR3nt: TGTGCCAGCAGCCGGGGACAGGGGAACTATGGCTACACCTTC
CDR3aa: CASSRGQGNYGYTF

j_gene: TRBJ2-4
v_gene: TRBV15
abundance: .
d_gene: TRBD2
CDR3nt: TGTGCCACCAGCTTTGGGAGGGAGGGCCAGTACTTC
CDR3aa: CATSFGREGQYF

j_gene: TRBJ2-1
v_gene: TRBV5-5
abundance: many
d_gene: TRBD2
CDR3nt: TGTGCCAGCACCGGCGGGGGGACATCATACAATGAGCAGTTCTTC
CDR3aa: CASTGGGTSYNEQFF

j_gene: TRBJ1-2
v_gene: TRBV7-8
abundance: .
d_gene: .
CDR3nt: TGTGCCAGCAGCTTAGGGGGGGGCTCACAGGTCTATGGCTACACCTTC
CDR3aa: CASSLGGGSQVYGYTF

j_gene: TRBJ2-7
v_gene: TRBV7-2
abundance: .
d_gene: .
CDR3nt: TGTGCCAGCAGCCGGACAGACTCCTACGAGCAGTACTTC
CDR3aa: CASSRTDSYEQYF

j_gene: TRBJ2-3
v_gene: TRBV24-1
abundance: .
d_gene: TRBD2
CDR3nt: TGTGCCATCGGGGGGGGCAGCACAGATACGCAGTATTTT
CDR3aa: CAIGGGSTDTQYF

j_gene: TRBJ1-5
v_gene: TRBV30
abundance: once
d_gene: .
CDR3nt: TGTGCCTGGAACAAGGTGGGGGGCCGAGATCAGCCCCAGCATTTT
CDR3aa: CAWNKVGGRDQPQHF

j_gene: TRBJ2-1
v_gene: TRBV4-1
abundance: many
d_gene: .
CDR3nt: TGCGCCAGCAGCCGAGGGGGGCGGGCGGGAGAAAATGAGCAGTTCTTC
CDR3aa: CASSRGGRAGENEQFF

j_gene: TRBJ2-5
v_gene: TRBV5-8
abundance: .
d_gene: TRBD2
CDR3nt: TGTGCCAGCAGCTCCGGGACTAGCAGCCCAGAGACCCAGTACTTC
CDR3aa: CASSSGTSSPETQYF

j_gene: TRBJ2-7
v_gene: TRBV3-1/TRBV3-2
abundance: many
d_gene: .
CDR3nt: TGTGCCAGCAGCCAAGTATTCTATGCCAACGAGCAGTACTTC
CDR3aa: CASSQVFYANEQYF